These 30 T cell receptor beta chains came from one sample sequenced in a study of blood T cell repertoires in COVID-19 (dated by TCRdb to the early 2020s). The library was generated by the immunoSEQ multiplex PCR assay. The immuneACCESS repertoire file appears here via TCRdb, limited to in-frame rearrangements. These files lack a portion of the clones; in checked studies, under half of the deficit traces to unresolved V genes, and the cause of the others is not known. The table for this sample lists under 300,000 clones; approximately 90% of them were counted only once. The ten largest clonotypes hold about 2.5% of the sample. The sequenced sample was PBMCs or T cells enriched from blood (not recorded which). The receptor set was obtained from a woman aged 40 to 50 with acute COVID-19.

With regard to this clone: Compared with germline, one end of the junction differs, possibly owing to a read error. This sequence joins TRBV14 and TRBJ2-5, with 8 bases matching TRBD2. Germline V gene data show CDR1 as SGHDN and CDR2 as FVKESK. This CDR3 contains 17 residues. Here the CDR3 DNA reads TGTGCCCGCAGCCCCCAACGGGGGGGAGGGGGCCAAGAGACCCAGTACTTC. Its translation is CARSPQRGGGGQETQYF.

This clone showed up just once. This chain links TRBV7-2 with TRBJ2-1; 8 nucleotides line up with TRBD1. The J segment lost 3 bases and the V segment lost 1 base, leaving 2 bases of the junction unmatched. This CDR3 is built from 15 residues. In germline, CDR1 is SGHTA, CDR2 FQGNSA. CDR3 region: CASSLGGQGYNEQFF. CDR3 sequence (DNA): TGTGCCAGCAGCTTAGGAGGACAGGGCTACAATGAGCAGTTCTTC. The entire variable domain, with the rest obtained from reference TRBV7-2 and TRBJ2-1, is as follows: GAGVSQSPSNKVTEKGKDVELRCDPISGHTALYWYRQSLGQGLEFLIYFQGNSAPDKSGLPSDRFSAERTGGSVSTLTIQRTQQEDSAVYLCASSLGGQGYNEQFFGPGTRLTVL.

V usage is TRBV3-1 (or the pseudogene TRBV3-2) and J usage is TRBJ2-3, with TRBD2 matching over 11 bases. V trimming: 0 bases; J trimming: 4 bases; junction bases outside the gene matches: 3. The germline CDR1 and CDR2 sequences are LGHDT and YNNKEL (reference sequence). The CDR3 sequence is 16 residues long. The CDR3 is CASSQDSGRGSDTQYF. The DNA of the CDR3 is TGTGCCAGCAGCCAAGATAGCGGGAGGGGGTCAGATACGCAGTATTTT.

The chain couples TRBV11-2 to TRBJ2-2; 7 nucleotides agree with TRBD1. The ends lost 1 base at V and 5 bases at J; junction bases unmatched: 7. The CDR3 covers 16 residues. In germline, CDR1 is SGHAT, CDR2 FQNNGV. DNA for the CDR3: TGTGCCAGCAGCTTAGCGGACAGGATTGAGACCGGGGAGCTGTTTTTT. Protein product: CASSLADRIETGELFF.

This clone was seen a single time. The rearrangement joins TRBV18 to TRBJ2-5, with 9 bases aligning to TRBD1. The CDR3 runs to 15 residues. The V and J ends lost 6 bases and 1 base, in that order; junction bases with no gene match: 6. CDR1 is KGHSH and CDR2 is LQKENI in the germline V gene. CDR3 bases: TGTGCCAGCTCCCGATCGACAGGGGGCCAAGAGACCCAGTACTTC. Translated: CASSRSTGGQETQYF.

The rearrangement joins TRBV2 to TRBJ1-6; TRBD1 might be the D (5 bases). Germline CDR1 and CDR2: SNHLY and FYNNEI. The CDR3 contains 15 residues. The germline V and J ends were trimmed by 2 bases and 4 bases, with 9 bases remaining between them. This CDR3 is CASSERTSYNSPLHF. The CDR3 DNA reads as TGTGCCAGCAGTGAAAGGACAAGTTATAATTCACCCCTCCACTTT.

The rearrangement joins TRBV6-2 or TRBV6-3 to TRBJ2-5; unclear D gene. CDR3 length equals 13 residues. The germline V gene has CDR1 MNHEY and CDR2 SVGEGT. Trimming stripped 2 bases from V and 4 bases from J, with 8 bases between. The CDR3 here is CASSYENGETQYF. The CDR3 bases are TGTGCCAGCAGTTACGAGAATGGAGAGACCCAGTACTTC.

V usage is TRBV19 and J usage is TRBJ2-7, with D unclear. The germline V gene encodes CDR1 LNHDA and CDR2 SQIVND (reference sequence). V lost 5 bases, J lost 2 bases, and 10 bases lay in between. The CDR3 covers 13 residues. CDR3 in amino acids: CASSSDTAYEQYF. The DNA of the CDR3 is TGTGCCAGTAGTTCTGACACTGCCTACGAGCAGTACTTC.

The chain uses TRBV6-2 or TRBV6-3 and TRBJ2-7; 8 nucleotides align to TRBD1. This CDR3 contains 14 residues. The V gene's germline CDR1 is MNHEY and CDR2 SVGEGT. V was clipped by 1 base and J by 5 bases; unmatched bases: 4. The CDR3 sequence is CASSYLDRADEQYF. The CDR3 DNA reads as TGTGCCAGCAGTTACTTGGACAGGGCAGACGAGCAGTACTTC.

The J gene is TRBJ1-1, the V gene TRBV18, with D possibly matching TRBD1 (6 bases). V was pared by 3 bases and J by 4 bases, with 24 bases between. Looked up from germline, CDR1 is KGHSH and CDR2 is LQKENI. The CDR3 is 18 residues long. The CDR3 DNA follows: TGTGCCAGCTCACCGAACAGGGCTGTCTTTTTAAGTCCCACTGAAGCTTTCTTT. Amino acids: CASSPNRAVFLSPTEAFF.

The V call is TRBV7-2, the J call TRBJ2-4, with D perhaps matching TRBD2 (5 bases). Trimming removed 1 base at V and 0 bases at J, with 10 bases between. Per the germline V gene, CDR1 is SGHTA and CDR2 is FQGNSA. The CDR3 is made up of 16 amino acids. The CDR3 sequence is CASSLGGQLAKNIQYF. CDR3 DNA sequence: TGTGCCAGCAGCTTAGGCGGGCAACTAGCCAAAAACATTCAGTACTTC.

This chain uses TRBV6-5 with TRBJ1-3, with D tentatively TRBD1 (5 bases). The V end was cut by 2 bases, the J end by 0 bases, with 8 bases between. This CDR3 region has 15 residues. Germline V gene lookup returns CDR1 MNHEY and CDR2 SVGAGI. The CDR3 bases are TGTGCCAGCAGTTACAGGGGATCCTCTGGAAACACCATATATTTT. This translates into CASSYRGSSGNTIYF.

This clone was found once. CDR3 DNA sequence: TGTGCCAGCAGCGTAGGGGGAGCAGGCACTGAAGCTTTCTTT. This sequence encodes CASSVGGAGTEAFF. V gene TRBV9 combines with J gene TRBJ1-1, with D uncertain. Trimming took 0 bases from V and 4 from J, leaving 10 bases between them. The CDR3 is 14 residues long. Germline V gene data show CDR1 as SGDLS and CDR2 as YYNGEE.

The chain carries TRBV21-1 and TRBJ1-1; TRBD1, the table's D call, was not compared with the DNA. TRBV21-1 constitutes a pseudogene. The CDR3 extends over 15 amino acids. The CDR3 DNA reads TGTGCCAGCAGCCCTGAGGGGGCGCGTGTACCTGAAGCTTTCTTT. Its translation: CASSPEGARVPEAFF.

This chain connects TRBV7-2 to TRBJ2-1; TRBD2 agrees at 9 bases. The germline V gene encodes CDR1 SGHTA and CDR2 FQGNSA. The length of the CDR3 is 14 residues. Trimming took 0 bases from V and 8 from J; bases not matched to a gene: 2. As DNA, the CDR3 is TGTGCCAGCAGCTTAGCGAGGACTAGCGATGAGCAGTTCTTC. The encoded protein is CASSLARTSDEQFF.

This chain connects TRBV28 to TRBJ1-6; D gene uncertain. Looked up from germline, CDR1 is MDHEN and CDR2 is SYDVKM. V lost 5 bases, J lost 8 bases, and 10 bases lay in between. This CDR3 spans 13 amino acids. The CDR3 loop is CASSLPPDSPLHF. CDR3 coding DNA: TGTGCCAGCAGTCTCCCCCCCGATTCACCCCTCCACTTT.

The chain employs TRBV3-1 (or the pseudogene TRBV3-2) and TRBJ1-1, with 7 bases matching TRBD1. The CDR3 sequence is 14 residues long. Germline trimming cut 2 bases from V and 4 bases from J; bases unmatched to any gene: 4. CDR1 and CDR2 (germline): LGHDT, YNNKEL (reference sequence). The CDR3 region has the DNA TGTGCCAGCAGCCAATCCGGACAGGCCACTGAAGCTTTCTTT. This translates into CASSQSGQATEAFF.

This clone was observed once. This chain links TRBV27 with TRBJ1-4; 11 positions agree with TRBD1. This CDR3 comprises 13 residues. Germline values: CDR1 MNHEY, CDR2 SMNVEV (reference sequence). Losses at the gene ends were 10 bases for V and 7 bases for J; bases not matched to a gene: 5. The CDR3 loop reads CATRGTGGEKLFF. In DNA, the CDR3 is TGTGCCACTCGAGGGACAGGGGGTGAAAAACTGTTTTTT.

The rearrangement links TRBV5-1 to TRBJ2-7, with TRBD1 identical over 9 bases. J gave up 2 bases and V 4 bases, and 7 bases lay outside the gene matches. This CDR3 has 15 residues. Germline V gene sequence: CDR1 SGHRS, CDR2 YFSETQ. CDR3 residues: CASSQPGQGTYEQYF. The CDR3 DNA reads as TGCGCCAGCAGCCAGCCGGGACAGGGTACCTACGAGCAGTACTTC.

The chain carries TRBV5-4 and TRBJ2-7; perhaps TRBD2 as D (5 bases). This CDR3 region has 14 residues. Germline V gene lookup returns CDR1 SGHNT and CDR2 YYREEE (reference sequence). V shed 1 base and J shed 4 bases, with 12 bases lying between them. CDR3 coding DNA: TGTGCCAGCAGCTTGACAAGGAGCGGATACGAGCAGTACTTC. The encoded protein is CASSLTRSGYEQYF.

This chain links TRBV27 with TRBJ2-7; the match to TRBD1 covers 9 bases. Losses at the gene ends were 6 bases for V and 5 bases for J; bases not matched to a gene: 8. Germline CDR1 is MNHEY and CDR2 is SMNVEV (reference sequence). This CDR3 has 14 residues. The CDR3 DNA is TGTGCCAGCAGCCCGGACAGGGGAACCCACGAGCAGTACTTC. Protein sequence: CASSPDRGTHEQYF.

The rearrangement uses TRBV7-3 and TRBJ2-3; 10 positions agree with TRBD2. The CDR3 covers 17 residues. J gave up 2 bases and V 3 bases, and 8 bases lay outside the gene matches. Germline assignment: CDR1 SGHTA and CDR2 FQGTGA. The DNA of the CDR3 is TGTGCCAGCAGCTTCGGACGACTAGCGGGCGTCACAGATACGCAGTATTTT. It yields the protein CASSFGRLAGVTDTQYF.

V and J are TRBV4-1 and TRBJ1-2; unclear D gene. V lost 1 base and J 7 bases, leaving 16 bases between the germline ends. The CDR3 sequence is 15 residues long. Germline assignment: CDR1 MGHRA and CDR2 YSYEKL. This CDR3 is CASSQAPTEASGYTF. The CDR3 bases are TGCGCCAGCAGCCAAGCTCCGACGGAGGCAAGTGGCTACACCTTC.

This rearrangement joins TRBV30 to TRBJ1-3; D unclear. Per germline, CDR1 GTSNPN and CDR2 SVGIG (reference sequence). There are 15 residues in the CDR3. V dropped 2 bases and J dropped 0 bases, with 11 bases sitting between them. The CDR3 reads CAWSKEYYSGNTIYF. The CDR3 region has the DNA TGTGCCTGGAGTAAAGAGTATTACTCTGGAAACACCATATATTTT.

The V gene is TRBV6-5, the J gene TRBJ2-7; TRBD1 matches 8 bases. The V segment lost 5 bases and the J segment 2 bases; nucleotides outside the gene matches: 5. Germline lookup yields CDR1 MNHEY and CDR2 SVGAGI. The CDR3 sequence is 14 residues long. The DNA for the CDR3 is TGTGCCAGCAGTCCTGACAGGGGACCCTACGAGCAGTACTTC. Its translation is CASSPDRGPYEQYF.

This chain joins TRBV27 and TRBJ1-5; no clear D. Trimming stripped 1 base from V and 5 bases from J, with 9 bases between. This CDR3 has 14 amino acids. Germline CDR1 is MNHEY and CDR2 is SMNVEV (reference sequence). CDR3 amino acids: CASSLWPGYQPQHF. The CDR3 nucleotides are TGTGCCAGCAGTTTATGGCCAGGCTATCAGCCCCAGCATTTT.

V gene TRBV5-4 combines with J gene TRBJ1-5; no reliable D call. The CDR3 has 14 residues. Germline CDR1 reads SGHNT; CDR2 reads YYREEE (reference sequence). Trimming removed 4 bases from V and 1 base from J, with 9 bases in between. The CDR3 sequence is CASSRRESNQPQHF. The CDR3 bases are TGTGCCAGCAGCCGACGGGAGAGCAATCAGCCCCAGCATTTT. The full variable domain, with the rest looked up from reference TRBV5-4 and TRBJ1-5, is ETGVTQSPTHLIKTRGQQVTLRCSSQSGHNTVSWYQQALGQGPQFIFQYYREEENGRGNFPPRFSGLQFPNYSSELNVNALELDDSALYLCASSRRESNQPQHFGDGTRLSIL.

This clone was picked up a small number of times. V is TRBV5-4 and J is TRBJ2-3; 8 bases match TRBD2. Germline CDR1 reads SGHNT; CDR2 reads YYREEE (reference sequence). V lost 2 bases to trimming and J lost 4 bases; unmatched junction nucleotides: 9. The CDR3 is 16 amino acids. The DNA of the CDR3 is TGTGCCAGCAGCTTATACTCGGGAGGGGTGGCAGATACGCAGTATTTT. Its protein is CASSLYSGGVADTQYF.

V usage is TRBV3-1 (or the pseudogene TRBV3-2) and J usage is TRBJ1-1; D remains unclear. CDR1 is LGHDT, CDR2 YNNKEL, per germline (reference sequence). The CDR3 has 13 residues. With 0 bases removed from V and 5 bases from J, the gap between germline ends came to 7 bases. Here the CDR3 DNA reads TGTGCCAGCAGCCAAGATTCCAGTACTGAAGCTTTCTTT. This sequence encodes CASSQDSSTEAFF.

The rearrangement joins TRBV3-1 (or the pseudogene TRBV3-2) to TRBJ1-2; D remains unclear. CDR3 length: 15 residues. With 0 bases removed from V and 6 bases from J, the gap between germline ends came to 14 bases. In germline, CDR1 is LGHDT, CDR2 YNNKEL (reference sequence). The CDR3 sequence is CASSQDLGGRNGYTF. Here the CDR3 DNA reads TGTGCCAGCAGCCAAGATCTGGGAGGGAGGAATGGCTACACCTTC.